This T cell receptor beta chain was recovered during a study of shared clonotypes between healthy human individuals. Everyone who donated was a Caucasian adult who lived in Nashville, Tennessee. Genomic DNA of unsorted samples came from roughly 90 million PBMCs. Germline V gene data show CDR1 as MNHNY and CDR2 as SVGAGI (reference sequence). The CDR3 length is 14 residues. Germline trimming cut 6 bases from V and 4 bases from J; bases unmatched to any gene: 9. This was a deep-level run. Produced via immunoSEQ multiplex PCR; TCRdb's table is partial and in-frame only. The table records approximately 440,000 clones, roughly three quarters of them present only once.

This TCR derives from a woman aged 40 to 50 in good health. Some clones in this sample may be carry-over from other donors' samples. The V and J genes are TRBV6-6 and TRBJ2-7, with 7 positions matching TRBD1. The source material was PBMCs. Here the CDR3 DNA reads TGTGCCAGCAGGCATCGACAGGGTTGGTACGAGCAGTACTTC. This gives the protein CASRHRQGWYEQYF.